These T cell receptor beta chains were read from a single sample in a study of human T cells and chemical hapten exposure. TCRdb called the RACE reads again in MiXCR, with one record for every CDR3 protein. The data contain some 170,000 distinct CDR3 sequences, roughly 26% of them seen just once; the ten biggest clones take up 2.1%. Sample: whole blood, taken in connection with sensitization to the hapten diphenylcyclopropenone (DPC). These TCRs come from a woman aged 18-29 years with alopecia areata. Some clones in this sample may be carry-over from other donors' samples. Both conserved end residues are part of each CDR3. Each record gives: clone size, J gene, D gene, V gene, CDR3 DNA, CDR3 protein. A D gene is named only where the DNA matches it firmly. Clone size is stated in some rows and not others, as once, few, many or a class when expanded.

-,TRBJ2-3,TRBD2,TRBV7-9,TGTGCCAGCAGCTTACTAGCGGGGGGGCCCGGAGCAGATACGCAGTATTTT,CASSLLAGGPGADTQYF
many,TRBJ2-5,-,TRBV5-1,TGCGCCAGCAGCTTGGCCGGGACTTTCCAAGAGACCCAGTACTTC,CASSLAGTFQETQYF
-,TRBJ1-6,TRBD1,TRBV7-9,TGTGCCAGCAGCGGACGACAGGGAATCAGGTCACCCCTCCACTTT,CASSGRQGIRSPLHF
-,TRBJ2-1,TRBD1,TRBV2,TGTGCCAGCAGGACCTCAGGGGGCGCCTACAATGAGCAGTTCTTC,CASRTSGGAYNEQFF
-,TRBJ2-7,-,TRBV7-9,TGTGCCAGCAGCTTTCCCGGGACTTTCGACTACGAGCAGTACTTC,CASSFPGTFDYEQYF
-,TRBJ2-7,-,TRBV3-2,TGTGCCAGCAGCCAAAAAATAAGAGGTCGGCTGTACGAGCAGTACTTC,CASSQKIRGRLYEQYF
many,TRBJ1-6,TRBD1,TRBV7-9,TGTGCCAGCAGCCCCACCCCCATGGGGACAGGATCTTCACCCCTCCACTTT,CASSPTPMGTGSSPLHF
few,TRBJ2-3,-,TRBV29-1,TGCAGCGTTTCTGGCGGGGCTATTAGCACAGATACGCAGTATTTT,CSVSGGAISTDTQYF
few,TRBJ1-6,TRBD1,TRBV4-1,TGCGCCAGCAGCCAAGTGGGGACAGCTTATAATTCACCCCTCCACTTT,CASSQVGTAYNSPLHF
-,TRBJ2-2,-,TRBV7-2,TGTGCCAGCAGGTTAGGGGACACCGGGGAGCTGTTTTTT,CASRLGDTGELFF
-,TRBJ1-2,TRBD1,TRBV12-3/TRBV12-4,TGTGCCAGCTTCAGGGGGTACGATGGCTACACCTTC,CASFRGYDGYTF
-,TRBJ1-2,-,TRBV4-2,TGTGCCAGCAGCCTCGAGGGGGGTGCCCCCGATGGCTACACCTTC,CASSLEGGAPDGYTF
few,TRBJ2-3,-,TRBV6-1,TGTGCCAGCAGTGAAGGGGCAGCGGCTCCCGATACGCAGTATTTT,CASSEGAAAPDTQYF
-,TRBJ2-2,-,TRBV7-5,-,CISVSDRRGDYTNTGELFF
once,TRBJ2-1,-,TRBV24-1,TGTGCCACCAGTGATTTGAAGGGGAATGAGCAGTTCTTC,CATSDLKGNEQFF
-,TRBJ2-5,-,TRBV20-1,TGCAGTGCTAGTGCACAAGGACAGTTTTCGTGGACCCAGTACTTC,CSASAQGQFSWTQYF